These 20 T cell receptor beta chains came from one sample sequenced in a study of PD-1 blockade in classical Hodgkin lymphoma. After autologous stem cell transplantation all patients relapsed, and prior brentuximab vedotin exposure differed between cohorts. Data came from immunoSEQ multiplex PCR; TCRdb stores just in-frame clones and leaves some out. The data hold around 91,000 clones, with 81% observed a single time. This specimen was peripheral blood mononuclear cells (PBMCs), taken before the second cycle of nivolumab. The source is a human donor with classical Hodgkin lymphoma.

The chain recombines TRBV29-1 with TRBJ2-5, with D unclear. Germline V gives CDR1 SQVTM, CDR2 ANQGSEA. This CDR3 has 12 residues. Trimming removed 7 bases from V and 2 bases from J, with 11 bases in between. Here the CDR3 reads CSALTQQETQYF. CDR3 in DNA: TGCAGCGCCCTGACACAGCAAGAGACCCAGTACTTC.

This chain links TRBV4-1 with TRBJ2-3, with TRBD2 matching over 8 bases. The CDR3 has 16 amino acids. CDR1 and CDR2 (germline): MGHRA, YSYEKL. V lost 4 bases to trimming and J lost 6 bases; unmatched junction nucleotides: 12. For the CDR3, the DNA is TGCGCCAGCAGCCTAGGGGGGAGGACTAGCTCGGATACGCAGTATTTT. It yields the protein CASSLGGRTSSDTQYF.

V and J are TRBV7-8 and TRBJ2-7, with TRBD2 matching over 11 bases. The CDR3 covers 16 residues. The V and J ends lost 4 bases and 3 bases, in that order; junction bases with no gene match: 8. Germline V lookup: CDR1 SGHVS, CDR2 FQNEAQ. Here the CDR3 reads CASSSWGGTSGYEQYF. CDR3 bases: TGTGCCAGCAGCTCCTGGGGTGGGACTAGCGGCTACGAGCAGTACTTC.

The V call is TRBV5-4, the J call TRBJ2-6; D not resolved. The CDR3 is 14 residues long. The germline V and J ends were trimmed by 4 bases and 0 bases, with 5 bases remaining between them. Germline V gene sequence: CDR1 SGHNT, CDR2 YYREEE (reference sequence). This chain's CDR3 is CASSPASGANVLTF. CDR3 bases: TGTGCCAGCAGCCCCGCCTCTGGGGCCAACGTCCTGACTTTC.

This clone was seen a single time. This rearrangement joins TRBV4-1 to TRBJ1-2, with TRBD1 matching over 7 bases. Germline V gene sequence: CDR1 MGHRA, CDR2 YSYEKL. With V trimmed by 4 bases and J by 3 bases, 8 bases remained unmatched. CDR3 length: 15 residues. Here the CDR3 DNA reads TGCGCCAGCAGCCTCTCCCCCGGGACAGACTATGGCTACACCTTC. Encoded protein: CASSLSPGTDYGYTF.

V is TRBV28 and J is TRBJ2-7, with TRBD1 identical over 9 bases. This CDR3 comprises 15 residues. Trimming at V came to 7 bases and at J to 3 bases, leaving 10 bases not matched to a gene. Germline lookup yields CDR1 MDHEN and CDR2 SYDVKM. The CDR3 here is CASNLGGTGLYEQYF. DNA of the CDR3: TGTGCCAGCAATTTGGGCGGGACAGGGCTCTACGAGCAGTACTTC.

The chain uses TRBV11-2 and TRBJ2-1, with 9 bases fitting TRBD2. The length of the CDR3 is 15 residues. The germline V gene encodes CDR1 SGHAT and CDR2 FQNNGV. The junction had 0 bases not matched to a gene; V was cut back by 3 bases and J by 0 bases. DNA of the CDR3: TGTGCCAGCAGCTTTAGCGGGAGCTCCTACAATGAGCAGTTCTTC. It encodes CASSFSGSSYNEQFF.

The DNA of the CDR3 is TGTGCCAGCAGAACCGGGACGTCGTCCAATGAGCAGTTCTTC. Translation gives CASRTGTSSNEQFF. The V and J genes are TRBV7-9 and TRBJ2-1; D may match TRBD1 or TRBD2 (5 bases each). V lost 6 bases, J lost 6 bases, and 15 bases lay in between. The CDR3 covers 14 residues. The germline V gene encodes CDR1 SEHNR and CDR2 FQNEAQ (reference sequence).

This clone was seen more than once but under ten times. This rearrangement joins TRBV2 to TRBJ2-2, with 12 bases matching TRBD2. Germline V gene sequence: CDR1 SNHLY, CDR2 FYNNEI. The CDR3 sequence is 16 residues long. The junction had 4 bases not matched to a gene; V was cut back by 5 bases and J by 3 bases. CDR3 DNA: TGTGCCAGCAGTTATAGACTAGCGGGAGACACCGGGGAGCTGTTTTTT. It yields the protein CASSYRLAGDTGELFF.

The rearrangement joins TRBV29-1 to TRBJ2-7, with D possibly being TRBD1 (5 bases). Germline V lookup: CDR1 SQVTM, CDR2 ANQGSEA. With 5 bases removed from V and 3 bases from J, the gap between germline ends came to 8 bases. This CDR3 has 11 residues. The DNA of the CDR3 is TGCAGCGTTACCCAGGGCTACGAGCAGTACTTC. Residues: CSVTQGYEQYF.

This sequence joins TRBV10-3 and TRBJ2-3, with no clear D. CDR3 length: 13 residues. In germline, CDR1 is ENHRY, CDR2 SYGVKD. V was pared by 6 bases and J by 0 bases, with 7 bases between. The CDR3, as DNA: TGTGCCATCAGAAAAGATAGCACAGATACGCAGTATTTT. This translates into CAIRKDSTDTQYF.

This clone was counted a few times. The chain combines TRBV4-3 with TRBJ2-1; D gene uncertain. Germline V gives CDR1 LGHNA, CDR2 YSLEER. The V end was cut by 2 bases, the J end by 8 bases, with 13 bases between. The CDR3 sequence is 14 residues long. The CDR3 reads CASSQQVSVDEQFF. The CDR3 region has the DNA TGCGCCAGCAGCCAACAGGTCTCCGTCGATGAGCAGTTCTTC.

The gene calls are TRBV5-1 and TRBJ2-7, with 8 bases that match TRBD2. With 5 bases clipped from V and 1 base from J, the junction kept 11 bases outside the gene matches. The germline CDR1 and CDR2 sequences are SGHRS and YFSETQ. The CDR3 has 16 amino acids. The CDR3 region has the DNA TGCGCCAGCAGTCTAGGGCTAAGCGGGAGATCCTACGAGCAGTACTTC. The encoded protein is CASSLGLSGRSYEQYF.

The sample holds one count of this clone. This chain links TRBV10-3 with TRBJ1-4; D gene ambiguous. Trimming stripped 4 bases from V and 2 bases from J, with 8 bases between. This CDR3 has 14 residues. Germline V gene data show CDR1 as ENHRY and CDR2 as SYGVKD. CDR3 protein: CAISAAGTNEKLFF. The CDR3 DNA reads as TGTGCCATCAGTGCAGCGGGGACTAATGAAAAACTGTTTTTT.

The gene calls are TRBV5-1 and TRBJ2-3; D possibly corresponds to TRBD2 (5 bases). The CDR3 contains 15 residues. V was shortened by 0 bases and J by 0 bases, with 8 bases between the two germline ends. Germline V lookup: CDR1 SGHRS, CDR2 YFSETQ. Here the CDR3 reads CASSLGGSSTDTQYF. The DNA for the CDR3 is TGCGCCAGCAGCTTGGGAGGGTCAAGCACAGATACGCAGTATTTT.

This clone was seen a single time. The chain recombines TRBV30 with TRBJ2-1; possibly TRBD2 for D (6 bases). There are 13 residues in the CDR3. The V gene lost 2 bases and the J gene lost 14 bases, with 19 bases spanning the gap. CDR1 is GTSNPN, CDR2 SVGIG, per germline (reference sequence). The CDR3 here is CAWSPGTLSKEFF. CDR3 nucleotides: TGTGCCTGGAGTCCAGGGACTTTATCTAAAGAGTTCTTC.

The chain joins TRBV18 to TRBJ1-3; D perhaps matches TRBD1 (5 bases). V lost 3 bases and J lost 0, with 9 bases in between. Germline CDR1 reads KGHSH; CDR2 reads LQKENI. CDR3 size: 15 residues. As DNA, the CDR3 is TGTGCCAGCTCACCGGGCAGGGACTCTGGAAACACCATATATTTT. Amino acid sequence: CASSPGRDSGNTIYF. Filled out from reference TRBV18 and TRBJ1-3, the complete variable domain reads NAGVMQNPRHLVRRRGQEARLRCSPMKGHSHVYWYRQLPEEGLKFMVYLQKENIIDESGMPKERFSAEFPKEGPSILRIQQVVRGDSAAYFCASSPGRDSGNTIYFGEGSWLTVV.

Only one count was recorded for this clone. The genes are TRBV7-2 and TRBJ2-1; tentatively, D is TRBD2 (6 bases). CDR1 SGHTA and CDR2 FQGNSA come from the germline V gene. The CDR3 sequence is 16 residues long. The V and J ends lost 2 bases and 5 bases respectively, with 16 bases between them. CDR3 nucleotide sequence: TGTGCCAGCAGCTTAATAGGAGGGCCAACCCACAATGAGCAGTTCTTC. As protein: CASSLIGGPTHNEQFF.

The chain joins TRBV7-6 to TRBJ1-3; 7 nucleotides agree with TRBD1. The CDR3 length is 19 residues. Germline V gives CDR1 SGHVS, CDR2 FNYEAQ. V shed 5 bases, J shed 4 bases, and the junction held 20 bases outside the gene matches. The CDR3 nucleotides are TGTGCCAGCAGCCCTAGGGTGGGGAGACAGGGCCTGGGAGGAAACACCATATATTTT. Residues: CASSPRVGRQGLGGNTIYF. Based on the CDR3 plus reference TRBV7-6 and TRBJ1-3, the full variable domain is GAGVSQSPRYKVTKRGQDVALRCDPISGHVSLYWYRQALGQGPEFLTYFNYEAQQDKSGLPNDRFSAERPEGSISTLTIQRTEQRDSAMYRCASSPRVGRQGLGGNTIYFGEGSWLTVV.

This clone was observed a handful of times. The chain carries TRBV2 and TRBJ2-2; D not certain. The CDR3 is made up of 13 amino acids. V shed 4 bases and J shed 6 bases, with 9 bases lying between them. CDR1 SNHLY and CDR2 FYNNEI come from the germline V gene. This chain's CDR3 is CASSVLSSGELFF. The CDR3 nucleotides are TGTGCCAGCAGTGTTTTAAGTTCCGGGGAGCTGTTTTTT.